This T cell receptor beta chain was sequenced during a study of CD8 T cells in Susac syndrome. Turning to the study itself: Within the group of sequenced Susac syndrome patients, roughly 6 had active disease and 8 or 9 were in remission. Study-wide findings and caveats: The study identified about fifteen and five Susac-specific public clones in total CD8+ and CD8+ TEMRA repertoires.

With respect to this clonotype: Its target is unknown.

An amount of RNA that ranged from about 0.45 to 1 ug was reverse transcribed with random hexamers. TCRdb analysed the immunoSEQ multiplex PCR reads with MiXCR anew, one entry per CDR3 protein. The sample yields 150,000 to 200,000 distinct CDR3 sequences, around 93% seen once. The V and J ends lost 4 bases and 2 bases respectively, with 13 bases between them. CDR1 is LGHNA and CDR2 is YNFKEQ in the germline V gene. The CDR3 runs to 15 residues. Sample: CD8+ T cells from PBMCs. The chain is built from TRBV4-2 and TRBJ2-3; possible D gene TRBD2, 6 bases. The source of this sequence is a human donor with Susac syndrome. DNA of the CDR3: TGTGCCAGCAGCCCGCGGGACGACCCCACAGATACGCAGTATTTT. This codes for CASSPRDDPTDTQYF.